Each of the 27 T cell receptor beta chains below was sequenced from the same sample in a study of CD8 T cells in Susac syndrome. Random hexamers were used to reverse transcribe the RNA input (about 0.5 to 1 ug). One entry per CDR3 protein results from TCRdb running MiXCR on the immunoSEQ multiplex PCR reads. The sample gives just under 150,000 distinct CDR3 sequences, roughly 94% of which show up once; more than 0.065% is in the top ten. The source material was CD4+ T cells from PBMCs. The receptors originated from a human donor in good health.

This clonotype was seen just once. This chain connects TRBV28 to TRBJ1-2, with unresolved D. CDR3 length: 13 amino acids. Trimming cost V 5 bases and J 7 bases, with 14 bases left between them. In germline, CDR1 is MDHEN, CDR2 SYDVKM. The CDR3, as DNA: TGTGCCAGCAGTCCCCCCCCCGTAAGTGGCTACACCTTC. Translation: CASSPPPVSGYTF.

In this sample, this clonotype turned up a few times. The chain uses TRBV30 and TRBJ1-2; D is undetermined. The CDR3 loop spans 13 amino acids. V lost 0 bases, J lost 3 bases, and 8 bases lay in between. Germline V gene data show CDR1 as GTSNPN and CDR2 as SVGIG (reference sequence). The CDR3 spells CAWSVRQDYGYTF. CDR3 sequence (DNA): TGTGCCTGGAGTGTGCGGCAGGACTATGGCTACACCTTC. Full variable domain (rest looked up from reference TRBV30 and TRBJ1-2): SQTIHQWPATLVQPVGSPLSLECTVEGTSNPNLYWYRQAAGRGLQLLFYSVGIGQISSEVPQNLSASRPQDRQFILSSKKLLLSDSGFYLCAWSVRQDYGYTFGSGTRLTVV.

The chain joins TRBV20-1 to TRBJ2-1; TRBD2 aligns across 14 bases. The V and J ends lost 6 bases and 0 bases, in that order; junction bases with no gene match: 13. The V gene's germline CDR1 is DFQATT and CDR2 SNEGSKA (reference sequence). The CDR3 runs to 19 residues. DNA for the CDR3: TGCAGTGCACGAGGGTGGGGACTAGCGGGAGAGCGCTCCTACAATGAGCAGTTCTTC. Its translation is CSARGWGLAGERSYNEQFF.

The chain joins TRBV7-9 to TRBJ2-7; D not resolved. Trimming cost V 8 bases and J 3 bases, with 14 bases left between them. CDR1 SEHNR and CDR2 FQNEAQ come from the germline V gene (reference sequence). The CDR3 has 13 residues. DNA of the CDR3: TGTGCCAGCGGGCTAGGGAAGAGCTACGAGCAGTACTTC. As protein: CASGLGKSYEQYF.

The chain recombines TRBV12-3 or TRBV12-4 with TRBJ1-1; 7 bases map to TRBD1. This CDR3 is built from 14 residues. V lost 6 bases and J lost 3; bases outside the gene matches: 7. The CDR3 DNA follows: TGTGCCAGCAGACTACAGGGGTTGCACACTGAAGCTTTCTTT. Protein product: CASRLQGLHTEAFF.

In its sample, this clonotype was seen a few times. The V and J genes are TRBV5-1 and TRBJ2-7, with D maybe TRBD1 (6 bases). Trimming took 0 bases from V and 6 from J, leaving 13 bases between them. In germline, CDR1 is SGHRS, CDR2 YFSETQ. There are 14 residues in the CDR3. The CDR3 is CASSLEGTSLEQYF. The DNA of the CDR3 is TGCGCCAGCAGCTTGGAAGGGACAAGTCTCGAGCAGTACTTC.

The genes are TRBV7-9 and TRBJ1-2, with D unresolved. Looked up from germline, CDR1 is SEHNR and CDR2 is FQNEAQ (reference sequence). V dropped 7 bases and J dropped 5 bases, with 20 bases sitting between them. The CDR3 runs 15 residues. CDR3 protein: CASTRIPEPPYGYTF. The CDR3, as DNA: TGTGCCAGCACCAGGATCCCAGAACCCCCTTATGGCTACACCTTC.

The chain joins TRBV7-6 to TRBJ2-3; D may be TRBD2 (6 bases). CDR1 is SGHVS and CDR2 is FNYEAQ in the germline V gene. The V gene lost 1 base and the J gene lost 6 bases, with 17 bases spanning the gap. This CDR3 contains 16 residues. CDR3 in amino acids: CASSLVTAGRLDTQYF. CDR3 coding DNA: TGTGCCAGCAGCTTAGTGACGGCGGGACGGTTGGATACGCAGTATTTT.

CDR3 nucleotide sequence: TGCGCCAGCAGCCCCACGGGGGGATCGGCTAATGGATACACTGAAGCTTTCTTT. It specifies CASSPTGGSANGYTEAFF. The chain carries TRBV4-1 and TRBJ1-1; a weak D match, TRBD1 (5 bases). With 4 bases removed from V and 3 bases from J, the gap between germline ends came to 24 bases. The CDR3 totals 18 residues. The germline V gene encodes CDR1 MGHRA and CDR2 YSYEKL.

The chain carries TRBV3-1 and TRBJ2-3; possibly TRBD2 for D (5 bases). Trimming cost V 0 bases and J 5 bases, with 21 bases left between them. The germline gives CDR1 LGHDT, CDR2 YNNKEL (reference sequence). The CDR3 spans 18 residues. The CDR3: CASSQEGSGNLLRDTQYF. CDR3 DNA sequence: TGTGCCAGCAGCCAAGAAGGCAGCGGAAACCTTCTGCGAGATACGCAGTATTTT.

The rearrangement links TRBV27 to TRBJ2-3; 7 bases are shared with TRBD2. Germline CDR1 MNHEY, CDR2 SMNVEV (reference sequence). V gave up 5 bases and J gave up 1 base; unmatched junction bases: 3. This CDR3 comprises 14 residues. CDR3 DNA sequence: TGTGCCAGCAGTAAGGGGAGGGGCACAGATACGCAGTATTTT. Protein: CASSKGRGTDTQYF.

J is TRBJ2-1 and V is TRBV4-1; tentative D call: TRBD2 (6 bases). Germline V gene sequence: CDR1 MGHRA, CDR2 YSYEKL. This CDR3 region has 17 residues. V shed 0 bases and J shed 6 bases, with 18 bases lying between them. The CDR3 here is CASSQDHSGGTFNEQFF. CDR3 coding DNA: TGCGCCAGCAGCCAAGATCATAGCGGAGGGACGTTCAATGAGCAGTTCTTC.

This rearrangement joins TRBV20-1 to TRBJ2-2; D unresolved. Trimming pared 3 bases from V and 4 bases from J, leaving 9 bases between. CDR3 size: 13 residues. Germline V gene data show CDR1 as DFQATT and CDR2 as SNEGSKA (reference sequence). CDR3 loop: CSASGRITGELFF. CDR3 nucleotides: TGCAGTGCTAGTGGCAGGATCACCGGGGAGCTGTTTTTT.

This clonotype was seen once. The V and J genes are TRBV7-2 and TRBJ2-3; the D is unclear. Germline CDR1 is SGHTA and CDR2 is FQGNSA. Trimming stripped 8 bases from V and 5 bases from J, with 8 bases between. This CDR3 is 11 amino acids long. In nucleotides, the CDR3 is TGTGCCAGCGGAAGCTTAGATACGCAGTATTTT. The encoded protein is CASGSLDTQYF.

The CDR3 loop is CASSTPPGLAGLSSYNEQFF. The CDR3, as DNA: TGTGCCAGTAGTACCCCCCCGGGACTAGCGGGACTGAGCTCCTACAATGAGCAGTTCTTC. This chain joins TRBV19 and TRBJ2-1; 13 bases line up with TRBD2. This CDR3 contains 20 residues. J lost 0 bases, V lost 4 bases, and 12 bases had no gene match. CDR1 is LNHDA, CDR2 SQIVND, per germline (reference sequence).

CDR3 loop: CASSPSSGAAGELFF. CDR3 in DNA: TGTGCCAGCAGCCCATCGTCAGGGGCGGCCGGGGAGCTGTTTTTT. The V call is TRBV3-1, the J call TRBJ2-2; possible D gene TRBD1, 6 bases. The length of the CDR3 is 15 residues. CDR1 and CDR2 from the germline V gene are LGHDT and YNNKEL (reference sequence). The V and J ends lost 4 bases and 6 bases respectively, with 15 bases between them. The full variable domain, its missing parts supplied by reference TRBV3-1 and TRBJ2-2, is DTAVSQTPKYLVTQMGNDKSIKCEQNLGHDTMYWYKQDSKKFLKIMFSYNNKELIINETVPNRFSPKSPDKAHLNLHINSLELGDSAVYFCASSPSSGAAGELFFGEGSRLTVL.

The chain couples TRBV30 to TRBJ1-1; D not certain. Between the trimmed V and J ends, which lost 1 base and 1 base, there was a span of 4 bases. Germline CDR1 GTSNPN, CDR2 SVGIG (reference sequence). CDR3 length: 12 amino acids. The CDR3 is CAWSDRNTEAFF. The CDR3 bases are TGTGCCTGGAGTGACCGGAACACTGAAGCTTTCTTT.

The rearrangement links TRBV5-1 to TRBJ2-7; 11 bases map to TRBD2. CDR1 and CDR2 (germline): SGHRS, YFSETQ. The CDR3 covers 17 residues. Germline trimming cut 4 bases from V and 0 bases from J; bases unmatched to any gene: 9. This chain's CDR3 is CASSGGLAAAHSYEQYF. The CDR3 coding sequence is TGCGCCAGCAGCGGGGGACTAGCGGCAGCACACTCCTACGAGCAGTACTTC.

The chain is built from TRBV28 and TRBJ2-5, with TRBD2 matching 11 bases. The junction had 5 bases not matched to a gene; V was cut back by 6 bases and J by 2 bases. The germline gives CDR1 MDHEN, CDR2 SYDVKM. CDR3 length equals 15 residues. The CDR3 DNA follows: TGTGCCAGCAGCCCTAGCGGGAGGTTTCAAGAGACCCAGTACTTC. It codes for CASSPSGRFQETQYF.

The V and J genes are TRBV29-1 and TRBJ2-5; TRBD2 might be the D (7 bases). The V end was cut by 8 bases, the J end by 7 bases, with 14 bases between. The CDR3 sequence is 11 residues long. CDR1 SQVTM and CDR2 ANQGSEA come from the germline V gene. The CDR3 region has the DNA TGCAGCCTTTGGGGAGGGGGGACCCAGTACTTC. This codes for CSLWGGGTQYF.

This clonotype was counted a single time. The CDR3 here is CATSRVRTGGVYSNQPQHF. CDR3 sequence (DNA): TGTGCCACCAGCAGAGTGAGGACAGGGGGGGTTTATAGCAATCAGCCCCAGCATTTT. The rearrangement joins TRBV15 to TRBJ1-5; 10 bases are a match to TRBD1. Germline loops: CDR1 LNHNV, CDR2 YYDKDF (reference sequence). V was clipped by 1 base and J by 0 bases; unmatched bases: 9. The CDR3 length is 19 residues. Together with reference TRBV15 and TRBJ1-5, the CDR3 gives the full variable domain: DAMVIQNPRYQVTQFGKPVTLSCSQTLNHNVMYWYQQKSSQAPKLLFHYYDKDFNNEADTPDNFQSRRPNTSFCFLDIRSPGLGDTAMYLCATSRVRTGGVYSNQPQHFGDGTRLSIL.

The V and J genes are TRBV7-9 and TRBJ2-3; TRBD1 agrees at 7 bases. This CDR3 has 14 residues. The V gene end was trimmed by 5 bases and the J gene end by 7 bases; junction bases not matched to a gene: 9. In germline, CDR1 is SEHNR, CDR2 FQNEAQ (reference sequence). The CDR3 protein is CASSLRQGGNTQYF. The CDR3 nucleotides read TGTGCCAGCAGCCTACGACAGGGTGGGAATACGCAGTATTTT.

The chain links TRBV27 to TRBJ2-7, with TRBD2 matching over 9 bases. CDR1 MNHEY and CDR2 SMNVEV come from the germline V gene (reference sequence). V shed 4 bases and J 4 bases; nucleotides not matched to a gene: 8. The CDR3 is made up of 15 amino acids. The DNA of the CDR3 is TGTGCCAGCAGTTCCCCTAGCGGGAAATCTTACGAGCAGTACTTC. This codes for CASSSPSGKSYEQYF.

This clonotype came up once. The rearrangement links TRBV27 to TRBJ2-2, with TRBD2 matching over 7 bases. Per the germline V gene, CDR1 is MNHEY and CDR2 is SMNVEV (reference sequence). V trimming: 3 bases; J trimming: 3 bases; junction bases outside the gene matches: 13. The CDR3 covers 18 residues. In DNA, the CDR3 is TGTGCCAGCAGTTTTTTCACGGGGAGGGCCCAGGACACCGGGGAGCTGTTTTTT. Residues: CASSFFTGRAQDTGELFF.

This clonotype showed up just once. V and J are TRBV20-1 and TRBJ1-5, with a weak D call TRBD1 (5 bases). CDR3 size: 14 residues. Germline CDR1 is DFQATT and CDR2 is SNEGSKA (reference sequence). V was clipped by 5 bases and J by 7 bases, with 18 bases between them. Here the CDR3 reads CSAAPLGVEQPQHF. The CDR3 nucleotides are TGCAGTGCTGCTCCTTTGGGGGTTGAACAGCCCCAGCATTTT.

The chain is built from TRBV30 and TRBJ1-5; TRBD1 agrees at 7 bases. The ends lost 3 bases at V and 4 bases at J; junction bases unmatched: 6. The CDR3 contains 14 residues. Per germline, CDR1 GTSNPN and CDR2 SVGIG (reference sequence). The CDR3 nucleotides read TGTGCCTGGAGGGCCGACAGGGAGAATCAGCCCCAGCATTTT. Protein sequence: CAWRADRENQPQHF.

The chain carries TRBV7-2 and TRBJ1-2, with no clear D. Germline lookup yields CDR1 SGHTA and CDR2 FQGNSA. The length of the CDR3 is 13 residues. Deletions cut 2 bases from V and 8 bases from J, with 12 bases between. The CDR3 loop is CASSLPPNPGYTF. The CDR3 coding sequence is TGTGCCAGCAGCTTACCCCCAAACCCCGGCTACACCTTC. Combining the CDR3 with reference TRBV7-2 and TRBJ1-2 gives the whole variable domain GAGVSQSPSNKVTEKGKDVELRCDPISGHTALYWYRQSLGQGLEFLIYFQGNSAPDKSGLPSDRFSAERTGGSVSTLTIQRTQQEDSAVYLCASSLPPNPGYTFGSGTRLTVV.